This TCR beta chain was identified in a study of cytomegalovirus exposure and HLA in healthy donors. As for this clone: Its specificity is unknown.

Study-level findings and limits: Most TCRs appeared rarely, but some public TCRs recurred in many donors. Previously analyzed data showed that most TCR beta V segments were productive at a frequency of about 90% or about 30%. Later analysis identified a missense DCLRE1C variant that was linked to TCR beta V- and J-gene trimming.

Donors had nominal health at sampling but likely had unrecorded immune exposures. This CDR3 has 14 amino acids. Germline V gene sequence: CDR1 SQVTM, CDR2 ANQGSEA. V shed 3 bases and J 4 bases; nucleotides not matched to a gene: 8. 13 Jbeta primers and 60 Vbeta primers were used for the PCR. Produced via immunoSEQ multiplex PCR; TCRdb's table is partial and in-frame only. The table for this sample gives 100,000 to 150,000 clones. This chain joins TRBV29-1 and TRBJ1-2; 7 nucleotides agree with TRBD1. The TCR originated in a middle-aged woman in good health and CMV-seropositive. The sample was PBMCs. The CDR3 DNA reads TGCAGCGTTGATGACCGGGACAGCTCCTATGGCTACACCTTC. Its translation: CSVDDRDSSYGYTF.